Below, 22 T cell receptor beta chains from the same sample are listed, as sequenced in a study of blood T cell repertoires in COVID-19. Only in-frame clones appear in the TCRdb table, and some are missing; sequencing was by immunoSEQ multiplex PCR. The table shows more than 300,000 clones, with around 87% occurring only once. What was sequenced was peripheral blood. Every receptor here comes from a woman aged 35 to 49 with COVID-19, enrolled during active disease.

The V gene is TRBV7-9, the J gene TRBJ1-6; TRBD1 agrees at 11 bases. Germline V gene sequence: CDR1 SEHNR, CDR2 FQNEAQ (reference sequence). The V gene end was trimmed by 5 bases and the J gene end by 1 base; junction bases not matched to a gene: 4. The CDR3 loop spans 17 amino acids. The CDR3 sequence is CASSPGTGGSYNSPLHF. CDR3 nucleotide sequence: TGTGCCAGCAGCCCGGGGACAGGGGGTTCCTATAATTCACCCCTCCACTTT.

The V gene is TRBV18, the J gene TRBJ1-4; a weak D match, TRBD1 (6 bases). V lost 3 bases to trimming and J lost 8 bases, with 22 bases between them. This CDR3 is 17 amino acids long. CDR1 is KGHSH, CDR2 LQKENI, per germline. CDR3 sequence (DNA): TGTGCCAGCTCACCTAGTAACAGGCCAGGGGCAAGAGAAAAACTGTTTTTT. Protein product: CASSPSNRPGAREKLFF.

The CDR3 sequence is CASSQARQGAFF. The CDR3 DNA reads TGTGCCAGCAGCCAAGCCCGACAAGGAGCTTTCTTT. The chain couples TRBV3-1 (or the pseudogene TRBV3-2) to TRBJ1-1, with D hard to call. The CDR3 spans 12 residues. The germline V gene has CDR1 LGHDT and CDR2 YNNKEL (reference sequence). V dropped 1 base and J dropped 10 bases, with 10 bases sitting between them.

The chain has TRBV19 and TRBJ2-7, with a weak D call TRBD1 (7 bases). V was shortened by 4 bases and J by 0 bases, with 13 bases between the two germline ends. The germline gives CDR1 LNHDA, CDR2 SQIVND (reference sequence). This CDR3 contains 15 residues. The chain's CDR3 is CASSTQGGSSYEQYF. CDR3 nucleotides: TGTGCCAGTAGTACCCAGGGGGGTAGCTCCTACGAGCAGTACTTC.

V usage is TRBV14 and J usage is TRBJ2-7; 9 bases agree with TRBD1. Germline V gene sequence: CDR1 SGHDN, CDR2 FVKESK. CDR3 length: 16 residues. J lost 3 bases, V lost 1 base, and 7 bases had no gene match. The CDR3 loop is CASSQAYRGRSYEQYF. Written as DNA, the CDR3 is TGTGCCAGCAGCCAAGCGTACAGGGGGCGAAGCTACGAGCAGTACTTC.

The count of this clone is one. This sequence joins TRBV19 and TRBJ1-1; D might be TRBD1 (5 bases). V lost 3 bases and J 1 base, leaving 18 bases between the germline ends. From germline, CDR1 is LNHDA and CDR2 SQIVND (reference sequence). This CDR3 comprises 17 residues. CDR3 sequence: CASSILTQGFTNTEAFF. Here the CDR3 DNA reads TGTGCCAGTAGTATTTTAACCCAGGGCTTTACGAACACTGAAGCTTTCTTT.

The chain couples TRBV6-2 or TRBV6-3 to TRBJ2-2, with D perhaps TRBD2 (6 bases). Germline lookup yields CDR1 MNHEY and CDR2 SVGEGT. CDR3 length equals 14 residues. V was pared by 5 bases and J by 6 bases, with 13 bases between. Written as DNA, the CDR3 is TGTGCCAGCAGTAGGGGAGGTTTGGCCGGGGAGCTGTTTTTT. Translated, it gives CASSRGGLAGELFF.

The chain employs TRBV27 and TRBJ2-2, with 9 bases matching TRBD1. The junction had 11 bases not matched to a gene; V was cut back by 6 bases and J by 3 bases. The CDR3 spans 17 residues. Germline CDR1 and CDR2: MNHEY and SMNVEV (reference sequence). The CDR3 protein is CASRQGEGQGHTGELFF. CDR3 coding DNA: TGTGCCAGCAGACAAGGGGAGGGACAGGGTCACACCGGGGAGCTGTTTTTT.

This rearrangement joins TRBV7-3 to TRBJ2-3, with TRBD2 as a possible D gene (5 bases). V was clipped by 2 bases and J by 2 bases, with 8 bases between them. Germline-derived CDR1 and CDR2 are SGHTA and FQGTGA. There are 14 residues in the CDR3. CDR3 residues: CASSLEGYTDTQYF. The CDR3 region has the DNA TGTGCCAGCAGCTTAGAGGGCTACACAGATACGCAGTATTTT. Full variable domain (remainder filled in from reference TRBV7-3 and TRBJ2-3): GAGVSQTPSNKVTEKGKYVELRCDPISGHTALYWYRQSLGQGPEFLIYFQGTGAADDSGLPNDRFFAVRPEGSVSTLKIQRTERGDSAVYLCASSLEGYTDTQYFGPGTRLTVL.

The genes are TRBV6-5 and TRBJ1-1; 9 bases agree with TRBD1. This CDR3 has 12 amino acids. V lost 6 bases and J lost 4; bases outside the gene matches: 0. Germline loops: CDR1 MNHEY, CDR2 SVGAGI. In nucleotides, the CDR3 is TGTGCCAGCAGGACAGGGGGCACTGAAGCTTTCTTT. It specifies CASRTGGTEAFF.

This clone was recorded once. J is TRBJ2-2 and V is TRBV25-1; possibly TRBD2 for D (6 bases). Trimming shortened V by 3 bases and J by 3 bases, and 14 bases separated the two germline ends. Germline V CDR1 and CDR2: MGHDK, SYGVNS. The CDR3 has 16 amino acids. The CDR3 region has the DNA TGTGCCAGCAGTGATGAAGCTCGGGGGTACACCGGGGAGCTGTTTTTT. It codes for CASSDEARGYTGELFF.

The chain is built from TRBV28 and TRBJ1-3; no clear D. CDR1 is MDHEN and CDR2 is SYDVKM in the germline V gene. This CDR3 region has 13 residues. V was pared by 11 bases and J by 0 bases, with 11 bases between. CDR3 nucleotide sequence: TGTGCCTCGGGGTCTTACTCTGGAAACACCATATATTTT. Amino acid sequence: CASGSYSGNTIYF.

J is TRBJ2-1 and V is TRBV10-2; 7 bases align to TRBD2. With 4 bases clipped from V and 8 bases from J, the junction kept 11 bases outside the gene matches. Germline CDR1 and CDR2: WSHSY and SAAADI. The CDR3 runs 15 residues. The CDR3 coding sequence is TGCGCCAGCAGTGGAAAAGACGGGAGGAGGTATGAGCAGTTCTTC. This encodes CASSGKDGRRYEQFF.

The chain carries TRBV9 and TRBJ1-2; TRBD1 aligns across 10 bases. Germline V gene lookup returns CDR1 SGDLS and CDR2 YYNGEE. The CDR3 length is 15 residues. Trimming took 5 bases from V and 5 from J; bases not matched to a gene: 9. The CDR3 here is CASRERDRGNYGYTF. The DNA for the CDR3 is TGTGCCAGCAGAGAAAGGGACAGGGGAAATTATGGCTACACCTTC.

The chain carries TRBV7-2 and TRBJ2-1, with a tentative D call TRBD1 (5 bases). Trimming stripped 1 base from V and 8 bases from J, with 12 bases between. CDR1 is SGHTA and CDR2 is FQGNSA in the germline V gene. The CDR3 runs 14 residues. The CDR3 is CASSLDHRKDEQFF. DNA for the CDR3: TGTGCCAGCAGCTTAGACCACAGGAAGGATGAGCAGTTCTTC.

This chain joins TRBV7-3 and TRBJ2-3; TRBD2 agrees at 8 bases. The germline V gene encodes CDR1 SGHTA and CDR2 FQGTGA. The V and J ends lost 5 bases and 4 bases, in that order; junction bases with no gene match: 8. CDR3 size: 15 residues. The CDR3 here is CASSPQPGLADTQYF. CDR3 coding DNA: TGTGCCAGCAGCCCGCAACCGGGACTAGCAGATACGCAGTATTTT.

V gene TRBV5-1 combines with J gene TRBJ2-2; 7 bases are a match to TRBD2. Germline V lookup: CDR1 SGHRS, CDR2 YFSETQ. J lost 1 base, V lost 4 bases, and 4 bases had no gene match. CDR3 length: 15 amino acids. The CDR3: CASSTGGGNTGELFF. The CDR3 nucleotides are TGCGCCAGCAGCACGGGCGGGGGGAACACCGGGGAGCTGTTTTTT.

The chain couples TRBV7-2 to TRBJ1-2; the D gene is possibly TRBD1 (6 bases). Germline CDR1 and CDR2: SGHTA and FQGNSA. The germline V and J ends were trimmed by 10 bases and 0 bases, with 12 bases remaining between them. The CDR3 covers 13 residues. This CDR3 reads CATADSSNYGYTF. CDR3 bases: TGTGCCACCGCGGACAGTTCTAACTATGGCTACACCTTC.

This clone was seen just once. This rearrangement joins TRBV5-1 to TRBJ2-2; a weak D match, TRBD2 (6 bases). The V gene lost 4 bases and the J gene lost 4 bases, with 14 bases spanning the gap. The CDR3 spans 15 residues. The germline CDR1 and CDR2 sequences are SGHRS and YFSETQ. CDR3 residues: CASSPVGGSTGELFF. In DNA, the CDR3 is TGCGCCAGCAGCCCGGTGGGGGGATCCACCGGGGAGCTGTTTTTT.

CDR3 DNA sequence: TGTGCCAGTAGTCCATTCGGAGGGGCACTAGCGGGAGGTACCTACAATGAGCAGTTCTTC. Residues: CASSPFGGALAGGTYNEQFF. V is TRBV19 and J is TRBJ2-1; 12 bases align to TRBD2. V lost 5 bases and J lost 2; bases outside the gene matches: 16. Germline CDR1 LNHDA, CDR2 SQIVND (reference sequence). This CDR3 is 20 amino acids long.

This clone has only one observation. The V and J genes are TRBV27 and TRBJ1-1; D is perhaps TRBD1 (6 bases). Germline-derived CDR1 and CDR2 are MNHEY and SMNVEV (reference sequence). This CDR3 spans 15 amino acids. Trimming removed 6 bases from V and 4 bases from J, with 18 bases in between. The DNA for the CDR3 is TGTGCCAGCAGCCCTTGGGAGACAGGAGCCACTGAAGCTTTCTTT. Its translation is CASSPWETGATEAFF.

The rearrangement joins TRBV19 to TRBJ2-3; D is possibly TRBD1 (5 bases). The V gene's germline CDR1 is LNHDA and CDR2 SQIVND (reference sequence). The CDR3 sequence is 13 residues long. V gave up 1 base and J gave up 5 bases, with 7 bases separating them. The CDR3, as DNA: TGTGCCAGTAGTATAGGGGGCGAAGATACGCAGTATTTT. Its protein is CASSIGGEDTQYF.